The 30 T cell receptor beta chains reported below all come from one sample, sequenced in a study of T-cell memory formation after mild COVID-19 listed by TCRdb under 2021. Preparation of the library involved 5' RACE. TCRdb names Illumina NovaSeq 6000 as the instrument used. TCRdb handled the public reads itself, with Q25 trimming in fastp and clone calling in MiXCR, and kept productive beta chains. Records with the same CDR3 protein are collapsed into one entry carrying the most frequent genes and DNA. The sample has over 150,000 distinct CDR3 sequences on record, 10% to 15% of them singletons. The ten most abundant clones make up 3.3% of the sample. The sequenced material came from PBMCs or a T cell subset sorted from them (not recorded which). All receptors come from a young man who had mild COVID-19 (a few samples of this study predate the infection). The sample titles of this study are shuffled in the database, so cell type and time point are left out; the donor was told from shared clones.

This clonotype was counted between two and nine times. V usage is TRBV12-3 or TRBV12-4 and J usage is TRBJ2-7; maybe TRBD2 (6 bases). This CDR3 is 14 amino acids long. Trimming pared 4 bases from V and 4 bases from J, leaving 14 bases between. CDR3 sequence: CASSCGTAAYEQYV. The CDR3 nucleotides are TGTGCCAGCAGTTGTGGGACTGCTGCATACGAGCAGTACGTC.

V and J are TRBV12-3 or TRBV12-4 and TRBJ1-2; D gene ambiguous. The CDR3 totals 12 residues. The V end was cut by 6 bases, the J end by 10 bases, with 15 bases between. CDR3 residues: CASRQGGDDYTF. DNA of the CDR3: TGTGCCAGCAGACAAGGTGGAGATGACTACACCTTC.

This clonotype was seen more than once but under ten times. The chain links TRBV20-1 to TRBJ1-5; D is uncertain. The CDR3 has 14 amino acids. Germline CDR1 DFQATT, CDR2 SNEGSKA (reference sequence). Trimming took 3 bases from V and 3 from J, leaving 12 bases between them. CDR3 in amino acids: CSARIRSYNQPQHF. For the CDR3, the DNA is TGCAGTGCTAGGATACGTTCCTACAATCAGCCCCAGCATTTT.

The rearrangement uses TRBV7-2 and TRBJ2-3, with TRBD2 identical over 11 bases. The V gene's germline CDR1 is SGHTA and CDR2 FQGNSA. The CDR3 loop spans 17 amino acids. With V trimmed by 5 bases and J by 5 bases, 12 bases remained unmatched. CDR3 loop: CASSLLAGGWSLDTQYF. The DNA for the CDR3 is TGTGCCAGCAGCCTTCTAGCGGGGGGCTGGTCGCTAGATACGCAGTATTTT.

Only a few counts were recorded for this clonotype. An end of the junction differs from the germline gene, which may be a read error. This CDR3 reads CASSVTGTRRAVF. Written as DNA, the CDR3 is TGTGCCAGCAGCGTAACAGGTACCCGGCGAGCTGTCTTT. The chain couples TRBV7-2 to TRBJ1-1; tentative D call: TRBD1 (5 bases). This CDR3 is 13 amino acids long. Germline-derived CDR1 and CDR2 are SGHTA and FQGNSA.

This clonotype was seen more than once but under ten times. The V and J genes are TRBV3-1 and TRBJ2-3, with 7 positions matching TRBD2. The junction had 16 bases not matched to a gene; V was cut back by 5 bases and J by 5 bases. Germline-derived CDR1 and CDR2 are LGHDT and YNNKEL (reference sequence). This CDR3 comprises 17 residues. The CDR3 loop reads CASSSRLGTMNRDTQYF. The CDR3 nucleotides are TGTGCCAGCAGCTCAAGACTTGGGACTATGAATCGAGATACGCAGTATTTT.

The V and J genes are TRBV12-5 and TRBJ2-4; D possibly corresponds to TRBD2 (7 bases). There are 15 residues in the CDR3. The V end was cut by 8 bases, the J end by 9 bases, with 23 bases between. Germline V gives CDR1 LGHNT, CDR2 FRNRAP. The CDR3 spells CASSLGGGKLSIQYF. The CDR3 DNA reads TGTGCTAGTTCCTTGGGGGGGGGCAAACTCTCCATTCAGTACTTC. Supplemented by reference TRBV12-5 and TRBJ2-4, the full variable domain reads DARVTQTPRHKVTEMGQEVTMRCQPILGHNTVFWYRQTMMQGLELLAYFRNRAPLDDSGMPKDRFSAEMPDATLATLKIQPSEPRDSAVYFCASSLGGGKLSIQYFGAGTRLSVL.

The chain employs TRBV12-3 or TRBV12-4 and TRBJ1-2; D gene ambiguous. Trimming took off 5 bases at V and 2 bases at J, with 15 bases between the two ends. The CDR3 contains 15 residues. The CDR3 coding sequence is TGTGCCAGCAGTCCTACGTGGGGTAGGAACTATGGCTACACCTTC. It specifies CASSPTWGRNYGYTF.

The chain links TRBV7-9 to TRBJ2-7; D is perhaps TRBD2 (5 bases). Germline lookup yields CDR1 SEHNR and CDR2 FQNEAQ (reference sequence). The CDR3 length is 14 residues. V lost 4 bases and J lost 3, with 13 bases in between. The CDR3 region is CASSSKKGDYEQYF. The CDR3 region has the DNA TGTGCCAGCAGCTCGAAGAAGGGAGACTACGAGCAGTACTTC.

CDR3 amino acids: CASSVDSEKLFF. In DNA form, the CDR3 reads TGTGCCAGCAGCGTAGACTCGGAAAAACTGTTTTTT. The V call is TRBV9, the J call TRBJ1-4, with D uncertain. Per germline, CDR1 SGDLS and CDR2 YYNGEE. The length of the CDR3 is 12 residues. V gave up 0 bases and J gave up 8 bases, with 5 bases separating them. The whole variable domain, filled in from reference TRBV9 and TRBJ1-4, reads DSGVTQTPKHLITATGQRVTLRCSPRSGDLSVYWYQQSLDQGLQFLIQYYNGEERAKGNILERFSAQQFPDLHSELNLSSLELGDSALYFCASSVDSEKLFFGSGTQLSVL.

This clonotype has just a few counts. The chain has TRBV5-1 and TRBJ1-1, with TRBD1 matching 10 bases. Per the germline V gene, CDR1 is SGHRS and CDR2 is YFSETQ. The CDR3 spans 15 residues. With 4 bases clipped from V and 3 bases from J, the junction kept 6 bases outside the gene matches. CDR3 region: CASSPAGQGDTEAFF. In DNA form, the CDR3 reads TGCGCCAGCAGCCCAGCCGGACAGGGGGACACTGAAGCTTTCTTT.

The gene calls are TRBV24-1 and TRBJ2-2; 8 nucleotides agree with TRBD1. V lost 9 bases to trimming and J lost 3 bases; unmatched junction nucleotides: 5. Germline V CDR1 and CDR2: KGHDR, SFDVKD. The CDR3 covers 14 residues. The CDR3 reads CATQDRVYTGELFF. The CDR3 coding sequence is TGTGCCACCCAGGACAGGGTATACACCGGGGAGCTGTTTTTT.

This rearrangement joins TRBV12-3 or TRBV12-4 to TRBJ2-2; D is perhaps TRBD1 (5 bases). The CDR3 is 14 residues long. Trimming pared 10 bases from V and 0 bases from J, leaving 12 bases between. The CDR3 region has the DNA TGTGCCACTCGACAGACCACGAACACCGGGGAGCTGTTTTTT. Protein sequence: CATRQTTNTGELFF.

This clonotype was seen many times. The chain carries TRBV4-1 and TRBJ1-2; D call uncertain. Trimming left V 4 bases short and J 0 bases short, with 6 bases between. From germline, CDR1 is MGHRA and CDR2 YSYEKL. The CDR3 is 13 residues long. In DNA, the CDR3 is TGCGCCAGCAGCCCCGGGACTAACTATGGCTACACCTTC. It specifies CASSPGTNYGYTF.

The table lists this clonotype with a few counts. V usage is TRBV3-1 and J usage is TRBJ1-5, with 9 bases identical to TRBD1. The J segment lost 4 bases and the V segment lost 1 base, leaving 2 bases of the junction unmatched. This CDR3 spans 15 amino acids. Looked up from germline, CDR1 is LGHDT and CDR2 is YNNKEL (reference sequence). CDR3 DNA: TGTGCCAGCAGCCAAGGGACAGGGGATAATCAGCCCCAGCATTTT. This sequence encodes CASSQGTGDNQPQHF.

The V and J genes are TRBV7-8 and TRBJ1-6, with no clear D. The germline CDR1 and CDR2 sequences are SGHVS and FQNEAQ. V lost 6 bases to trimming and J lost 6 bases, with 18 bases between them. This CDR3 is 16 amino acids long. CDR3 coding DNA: TGTGCCAGCAGACCCCCCGGTAGAGGGTTTAATTCACCCCTCCACTTT. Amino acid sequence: CASRPPGRGFNSPLHF.

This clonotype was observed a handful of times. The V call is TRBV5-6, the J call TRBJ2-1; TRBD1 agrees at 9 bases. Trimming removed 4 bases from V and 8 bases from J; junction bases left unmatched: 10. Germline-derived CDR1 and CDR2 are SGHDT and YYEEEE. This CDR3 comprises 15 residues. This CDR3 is CASSLGQGPGDEQFF. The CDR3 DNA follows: TGTGCCAGCAGCCTGGGACAGGGCCCTGGGGATGAGCAGTTCTTC.

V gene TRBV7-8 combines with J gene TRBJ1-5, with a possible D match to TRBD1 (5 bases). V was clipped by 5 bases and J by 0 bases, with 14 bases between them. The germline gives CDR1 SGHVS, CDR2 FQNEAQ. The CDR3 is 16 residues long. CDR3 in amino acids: CASSPAGGYSNQPQHF. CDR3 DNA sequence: TGTGCCAGCAGCCCTGCGGGGGGATATAGCAATCAGCCCCAGCATTTT.

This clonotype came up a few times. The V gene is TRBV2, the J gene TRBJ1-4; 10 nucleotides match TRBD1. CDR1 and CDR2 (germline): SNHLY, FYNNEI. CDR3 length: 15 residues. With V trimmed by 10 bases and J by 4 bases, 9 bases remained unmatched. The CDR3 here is CATNGQGVFNEKLFF. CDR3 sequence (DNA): TGTGCCACCAACGGACAGGGGGTTTTTAATGAAAAACTGTTTTTT.

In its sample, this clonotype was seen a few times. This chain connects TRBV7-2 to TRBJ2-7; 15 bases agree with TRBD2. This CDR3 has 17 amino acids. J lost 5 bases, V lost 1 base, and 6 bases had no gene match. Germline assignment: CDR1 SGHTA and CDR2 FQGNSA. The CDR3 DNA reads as TGTGCCAGCAGCTTAGGGACTAGCGGGGGGGCCCGAAACGAGCAGTACGTC. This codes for CASSLGTSGGARNEQYV.

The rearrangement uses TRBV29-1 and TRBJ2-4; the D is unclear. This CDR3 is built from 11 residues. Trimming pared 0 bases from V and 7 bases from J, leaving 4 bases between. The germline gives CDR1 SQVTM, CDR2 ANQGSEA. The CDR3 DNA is TGCAGCGTTGAAGAGGGCAACATTCAGTACTTC. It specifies CSVEEGNIQYF.

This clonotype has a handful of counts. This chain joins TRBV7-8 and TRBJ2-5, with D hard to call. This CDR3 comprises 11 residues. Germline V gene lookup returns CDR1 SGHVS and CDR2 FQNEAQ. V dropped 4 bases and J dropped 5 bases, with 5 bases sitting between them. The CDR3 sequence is CASSSYETQYF. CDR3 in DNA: TGTGCCAGCAGCTCTTATGAGACCCAGTACTTC.

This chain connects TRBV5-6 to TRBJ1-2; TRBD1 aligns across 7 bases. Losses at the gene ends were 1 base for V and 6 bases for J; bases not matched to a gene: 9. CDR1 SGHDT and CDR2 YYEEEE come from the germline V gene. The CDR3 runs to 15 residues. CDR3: CASSLSDARGNGYTF. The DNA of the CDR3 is TGTGCCAGCAGCTTGTCCGACGCCAGGGGGAATGGCTACACCTTC.

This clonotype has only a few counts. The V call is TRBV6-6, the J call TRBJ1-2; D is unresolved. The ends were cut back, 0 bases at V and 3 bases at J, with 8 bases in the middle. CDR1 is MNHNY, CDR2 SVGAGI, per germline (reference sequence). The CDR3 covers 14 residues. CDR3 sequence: CASSYSSEDYGYTF. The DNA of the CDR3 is TGTGCCAGCAGTTACTCTTCCGAAGACTATGGCTACACCTTC.

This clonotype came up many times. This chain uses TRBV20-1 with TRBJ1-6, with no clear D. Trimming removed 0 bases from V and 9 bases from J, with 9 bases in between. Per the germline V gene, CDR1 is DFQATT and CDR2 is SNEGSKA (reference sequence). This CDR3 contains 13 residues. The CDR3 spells CSAREVAGSPLHF. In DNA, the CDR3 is TGCAGTGCTAGAGAGGTGGCGGGTTCACCCCTCCACTTT.

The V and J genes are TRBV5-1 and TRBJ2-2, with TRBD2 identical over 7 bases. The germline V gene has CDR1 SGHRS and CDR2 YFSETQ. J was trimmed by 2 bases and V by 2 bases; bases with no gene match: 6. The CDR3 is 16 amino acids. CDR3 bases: TGCGCCAGCAGCTTAAGCGGGGCTAAAAACACCGGGGAGCTGTTTTTT. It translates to CASSLSGAKNTGELFF.

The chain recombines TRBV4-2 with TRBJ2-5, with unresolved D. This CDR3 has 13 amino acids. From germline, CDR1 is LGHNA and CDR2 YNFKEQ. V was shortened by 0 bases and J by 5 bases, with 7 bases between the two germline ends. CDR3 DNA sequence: TGTGCCAGCAGCCAAGAGCTCAGGGAGACCCAGTACTTC. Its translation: CASSQELRETQYF.

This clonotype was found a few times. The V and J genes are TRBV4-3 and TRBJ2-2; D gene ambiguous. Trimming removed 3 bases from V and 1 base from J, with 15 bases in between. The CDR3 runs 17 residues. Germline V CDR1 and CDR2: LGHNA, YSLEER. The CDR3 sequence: CASSQVISPVNTGELFF. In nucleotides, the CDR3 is TGCGCCAGCAGCCAGGTTATCTCGCCGGTGAACACCGGGGAGCTGTTTTTT.

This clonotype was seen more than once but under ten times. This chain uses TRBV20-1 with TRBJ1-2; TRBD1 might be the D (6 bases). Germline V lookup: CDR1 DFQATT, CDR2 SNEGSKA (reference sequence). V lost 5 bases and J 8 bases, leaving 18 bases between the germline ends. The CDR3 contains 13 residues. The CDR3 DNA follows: TGCAGTGCTGAGAACGGGGGGGCGAGAGGCTACACCTTC. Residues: CSAENGGARGYTF.

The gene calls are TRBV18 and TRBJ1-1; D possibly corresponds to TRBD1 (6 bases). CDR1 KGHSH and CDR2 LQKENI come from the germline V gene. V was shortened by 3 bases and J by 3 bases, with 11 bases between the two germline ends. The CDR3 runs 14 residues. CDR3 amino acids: CASSPRDTHTEAFF. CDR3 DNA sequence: TGTGCCAGCTCACCCAGGGACACCCACACTGAAGCTTTCTTT.